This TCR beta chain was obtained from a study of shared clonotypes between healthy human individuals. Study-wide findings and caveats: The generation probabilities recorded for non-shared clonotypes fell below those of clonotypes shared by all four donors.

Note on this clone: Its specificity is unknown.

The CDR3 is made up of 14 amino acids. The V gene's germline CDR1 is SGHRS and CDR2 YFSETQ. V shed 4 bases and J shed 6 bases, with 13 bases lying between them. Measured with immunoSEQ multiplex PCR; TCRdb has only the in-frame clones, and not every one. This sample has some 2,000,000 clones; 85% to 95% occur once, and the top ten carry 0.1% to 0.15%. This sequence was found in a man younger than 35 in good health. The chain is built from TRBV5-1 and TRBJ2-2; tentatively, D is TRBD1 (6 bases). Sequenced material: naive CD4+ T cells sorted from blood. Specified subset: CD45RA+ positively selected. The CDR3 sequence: CASSVVQGPGELFF. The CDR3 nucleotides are TGCGCCAGCAGCGTAGTACAGGGACCCGGGGAGCTGTTTTTT.